These T cell receptor beta chains were read from a single sample in a study of control samples from healthy donors and cancer patients. The repertoire was sequenced with immunoSEQ multiplex PCR; TCRdb's copy has only in-frame clones and lacks some. This sample has about 120,000 clones, with approximately 92% found just once. Sequenced material: blood. The receptor set was obtained from a woman aged 45-65 years in good health. The CDR3 runs from the conserved cysteine through the conserved F or W. A D gene is named only where the DNA matches it firmly. Expanded clones are given a class, and other clones once, few, many or no size at all.

clone_size j_call d_call v_call cdr3_nt cdr3_aa
- TRBJ1-1 - TRBV12-3/TRBV12-4 TGTGCCAGCAGAACGGAGGTAGGCACTGAAGCTTTCTTT CASRTEVGTEAFF
- TRBJ2-1 TRBD2 TRBV16 TGTGCCAGCGGACTAGCGGGGGCCTACAATGAGCAGTTCTTC CASGLAGAYNEQFF
once TRBJ2-1 - TRBV5-1 TGCGCCACCCCCCTCGCGGGCCCTGCCTTCTTC CATPLAGPAFF
once TRBJ1-2 - TRBV11-2 TGTGCCAGCAGCTTAGATCGCCGGTGGCAGGGTGGATATGGCTACACCTTC CASSLDRRWQGGYGYTF
- TRBJ2-2 TRBD2 TRBV30 TGTGCCTGGAGGGGCGGACTAGCGGGAGATCTGTTTTTT CAWRGGLAGDLFF
- TRBJ1-2 - TRBV6-6 TGTGCCAGCAGTTACCCAGGAAGGGTGGATGGCTACACCTTC CASSYPGRVDGYTF
- TRBJ1-2 - TRBV30 TGTGCCTGGATCCCTGCTGGCTATGGCTACACCTTC CAWIPAGYGYTF
- TRBJ2-1 TRBD1 TRBV10-3 TGTGCCATCAGACCGGGACAGGGAGATGAGCAGTTCTTC CAIRPGQGDEQFF
- TRBJ1-6 TRBD1 TRBV5-4 TGTGCCAGCAGCTTGGGGGCGGGACAGAATAATTCACCCCTCCACTTT CASSLGAGQNNSPLHF
few TRBJ2-3 TRBD2 TRBV10-2 TGCGCCAGCAGTGGAAAGCTCCCGGGGGGTACGCAGTATTTT CASSGKLPGGTQYF